The source of this T cell receptor beta chain is a study of glioma-infiltrating T cells after dendritic cell vaccination. Turning to the study itself: Glioblastoma patients came from Phase I and II dendritic cell vaccination trials.

Germline V CDR1 and CDR2: MRHNA, SNTAGT. Between the trimmed V and J ends, which lost 0 bases and 0 bases, there was a span of 6 bases. This CDR3 spans 16 amino acids. Patients had residual fresh-frozen tumor tissue and more than two years of survival data. Before vaccination, two weeks after the third vaccination, and at progression, PBMC were collected. This clone was detected a few times. The primer mix had 60 V beta and 13 J beta primers. Method: immunoSEQ multiplex PCR; TCRdb's copy keeps in-frame clones and lacks some. The data contain around 89,000 clones, approximately 84% of them singletons. The material was blood, obtained before dendritic cell vaccination. The V call is TRBV6-4, the J call TRBJ2-6; TRBD1 might be the D (6 bases). The receptor was derived from a human donor with glioblastoma. In DNA form, the CDR3 reads TGTGCCAGCAGTGACTCGGACAGCTCTGGGGCCAACGTCCTGACTTTC. Its translation: CASSDSDSSGANVLTF.